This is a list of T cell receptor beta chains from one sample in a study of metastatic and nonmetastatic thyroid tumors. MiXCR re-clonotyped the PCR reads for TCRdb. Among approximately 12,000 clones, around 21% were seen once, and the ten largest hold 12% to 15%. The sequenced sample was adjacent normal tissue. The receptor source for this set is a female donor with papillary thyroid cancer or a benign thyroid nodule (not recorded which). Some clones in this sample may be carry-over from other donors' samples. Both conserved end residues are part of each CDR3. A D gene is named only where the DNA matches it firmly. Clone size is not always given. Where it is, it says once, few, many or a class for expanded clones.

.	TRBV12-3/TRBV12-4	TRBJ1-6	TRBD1	CASSFGAQGLSPPHF	TGTGCCAGCAGTTTCGGTGCACAGGGGTTATCACCCCCCCACTTT
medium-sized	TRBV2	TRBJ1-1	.	CASSDLGTEAFF	TGTGCCAGCAGTGATTTGGGTACTGAAGCTTTCTTT
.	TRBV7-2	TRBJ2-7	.	CASSLAGRSYEQYF	TGTGCCAGCAGCTTGGCAGGGCGTTCGTACGAGCAGTACTTC
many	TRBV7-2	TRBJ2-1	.	CASSAMGSSYNEQFF	TGTGCCAGCAGCGCAATGGGAAGCTCCTACAATGAGCAGTTCTTC
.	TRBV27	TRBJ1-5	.	CATRGFGNQPQHF	TGTGCCACCAGAGGGTTCGGCAATCAGCCCCAGCATTTT
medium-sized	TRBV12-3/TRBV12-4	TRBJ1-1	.	CASRRRENTEAFF	TGTGCCAGCAGGCGCCGAGAGAACACTGAAGCTTTCTTT
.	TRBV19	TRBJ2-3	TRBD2	CASSIGTSGSGTDTQYF	TGTGCCAGTAGTATTGGGACTAGCGGGAGCGGCACAGATACGCAGTATTTT
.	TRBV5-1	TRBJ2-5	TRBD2	CASSFSDSGRATETQYF	TGCGCCAGCAGCTTTAGTGATAGCGGGAGGGCGACAGAGACCCAGTACTTC
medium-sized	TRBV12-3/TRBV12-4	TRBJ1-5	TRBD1	CASSSTGGIKPQHF	TGTGCCAGCAGCTCTACAGGGGGCATCAAGCCCCAGCATTTT
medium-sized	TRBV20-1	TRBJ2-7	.	CSATGGGYEQYF	TGCAGTGCTACTGGCGGAGGATACGAGCAGTACTTC